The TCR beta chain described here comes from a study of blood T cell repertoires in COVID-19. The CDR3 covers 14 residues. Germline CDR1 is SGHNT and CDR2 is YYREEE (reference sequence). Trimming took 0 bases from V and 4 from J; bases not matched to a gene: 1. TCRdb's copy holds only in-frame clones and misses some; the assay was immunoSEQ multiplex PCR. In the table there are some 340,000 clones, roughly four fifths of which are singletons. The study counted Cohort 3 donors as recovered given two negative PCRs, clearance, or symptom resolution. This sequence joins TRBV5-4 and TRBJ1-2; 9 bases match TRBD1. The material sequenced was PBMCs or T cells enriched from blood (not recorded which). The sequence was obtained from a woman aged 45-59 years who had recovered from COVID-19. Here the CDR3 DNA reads TGTGCCAGCAGCTTGGCACAGGGGGCCTATGGCTACACCTTC. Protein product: CASSLAQGAYGYTF.